These 8 T cell receptor beta chains originate from one sample sequenced in a study of T cell responses to AZD1222 COVID-19 vaccine. TCRdb keeps only in-frame clones here, not all; method: immunoSEQ multiplex PCR. The sample holds 75,000 to 100,000 clones; 80% to 95% are singletons and the top ten take about 3%. The specimen comprised peripheral blood, sampled 28 days after the second AZD1222 dose. These receptors were taken from an adult who received the AZD1222 COVID-19 vaccine.

The chain joins TRBV7-6 to TRBJ2-2; unclear D gene. The CDR3 runs 17 residues. Germline CDR1 reads SGHVS; CDR2 reads FNYEAQ. With 1 base removed from V and 2 bases from J, the gap between germline ends came to 14 bases. CDR3: CASSLVPGPDNTGELFF. CDR3 DNA: TGTGCCAGCAGCTTAGTTCCAGGACCAGATAACACCGGGGAGCTGTTTTTT.

The gene calls are TRBV29-1 and TRBJ1-1; TRBD1 is a possible D gene (6 bases). Germline V CDR1 and CDR2: SQVTM, ANQGSEA. This CDR3 is 10 amino acids long. Trimming removed 5 bases from V and 12 bases from J, with 13 bases in between. The CDR3 DNA follows: TGCAGCGTTTATTCAGGGGTGCCTTTCTTT. It encodes CSVYSGVPFF.

The V gene is TRBV24-1, the J gene TRBJ2-5; D assignment may be TRBD1 or TRBD2 (7 bases each). This CDR3 region has 15 residues. V shed 2 bases and J shed 2 bases, with 11 bases lying between them. CDR1 is KGHDR, CDR2 SFDVKD, per germline. The CDR3 loop reads CATSDWGGQQETQYF. Here the CDR3 DNA reads TGTGCCACCAGTGATTGGGGGGGACAGCAAGAGACCCAGTACTTC.

The V and J genes are TRBV10-3 and TRBJ1-1, with D maybe TRBD1 (6 bases). This CDR3 has 13 amino acids. V was trimmed by 1 base and J by 3 bases, leaving 6 bases between them. Germline-derived CDR1 and CDR2 are ENHRY and SYGVKD. The CDR3 region is CAISEYRDTEAFF. The DNA for the CDR3 is TGTGCCATCAGTGAGTACAGGGACACTGAAGCTTTCTTT.

This chain uses TRBV28 with TRBJ1-5, with no clear D. Germline V gives CDR1 MDHEN, CDR2 SYDVKM. CDR3 length: 17 amino acids. V was pared by 4 bases and J by 0 bases, with 16 bases between. CDR3 in DNA: TGTGCCAGCAGTTCCCGGTTAAGGATCGATAGCAATCAGCCCCAGCATTTT. Encoded protein: CASSSRLRIDSNQPQHF.

The rearrangement links TRBV3-1 (or the pseudogene TRBV3-2) to TRBJ2-7; D is unresolved. The V end was cut by 1 base, the J end by 0 bases, with 10 bases between. Germline V gene data show CDR1 as LGHDT and CDR2 as YNNKEL (reference sequence). The CDR3 has 15 residues. CDR3 nucleotide sequence: TGTGCCAGCAGCCAAGGTCTCGAGGTCTCCTACGAGCAGTACTTC. It is translated as CASSQGLEVSYEQYF.

The rearrangement links TRBV18 to TRBJ2-3; D call uncertain. The CDR3 has 12 residues. Germline V lookup: CDR1 KGHSH, CDR2 LQKENI. V was trimmed by 2 bases and J by 5 bases, leaving 5 bases between them. CDR3 protein: CASSPGQDTQYF. CDR3 in DNA: TGTGCCAGCTCACCAGGGCAAGATACGCAGTATTTT.

The chain employs TRBV9 and TRBJ1-6; D call uncertain. V lost 0 bases and J lost 7, with 8 bases in between. Looked up from germline, CDR1 is SGDLS and CDR2 is YYNGEE. This CDR3 spans 14 amino acids. CDR3 protein: CASSVGGVNSPLHF. The CDR3 coding sequence is TGTGCCAGCAGCGTAGGAGGTGTCAATTCACCCCTCCACTTT.